This T cell receptor beta chain appears in the sequencing data of a study of response to subunit inactivated influenza vaccine. TCRdb re-derived calls from the RT-PCR reads in MiXCR, one entry per CDR3 protein. The table has some 190,000 distinct CDR3 sequences, about an eighth seen once; the top ten hold about 26%. Germline lookup yields CDR1 DFQATT and CDR2 SNEGSKA (reference sequence). Trimming removed 2 bases from V and 3 bases from J, with 17 bases in between. CDR3 length: 15 residues. This clonotype was obtained from a man aged 45-60 years who received an inactivated influenza vaccine. The rearrangement uses TRBV20-1 and TRBJ2-7; D may be TRBD1 (6 bases). This sample comprised CD8+ T cells sorted from PBMCs, obtained 5 to 6 days after vaccination. The CDR3 sequence is CSARHLQGTDYEQYF. For the CDR3, the DNA is TGCAGTGCTAGACACTTACAGGGAACAGACTACGAGCAGTACTTC.